The 31 T cell receptor beta chains in this list originate from one sample, sequenced in a study of shared T cell receptors in the human thymus. Profiling relied on immunoSEQ multiplex PCR, and the TCRdb table lists in-frame clones only, not all of them. The table records hundreds of thousands of clones, more than 70% of them present only once. The same data also went into a second study, on human thymus T cells.

Material: thymocytes. These receptors originate from a boy younger than two with a congenital heart defect.

The chain is built from TRBV19 and TRBJ2-7, with 12 positions matching TRBD2. The CDR3 has 18 amino acids. The V gene's germline CDR1 is LNHDA and CDR2 SQIVND (reference sequence). The V segment lost 6 bases and the J segment 1 base; nucleotides outside the gene matches: 13. In DNA, the CDR3 is TGTGCCAGTAGCCCTAGACTAGCGGGAGTCCCTAGGTCCTACGAGCAGTACTTC. Amino acid sequence: CASSPRLAGVPRSYEQYF.

The rearrangement uses TRBV4-1 and TRBJ1-5; D perhaps matches TRBD1 (5 bases). Trimming took 1 base from V and 6 from J, leaving 13 bases between them. CDR1 MGHRA and CDR2 YSYEKL come from the germline V gene. This CDR3 has 15 amino acids. In DNA, the CDR3 is TGCGCCAGCAGCCAAGTTGAAGGGAGGGGTCAGCCCCAGCATTTT. Residues: CASSQVEGRGQPQHF.

J is TRBJ1-5 and V is TRBV11-2; 7 positions match TRBD1. CDR3 length equals 15 residues. Germline V gene data show CDR1 as SGHAT and CDR2 as FQNNGV. Trimming cost V 0 bases and J 7 bases; bases outside gene matches: 6. The DNA for the CDR3 is TGTGCCAGCAGCTTAGACCGGGACAGACACCAGCCCCAGCATTTT. This codes for CASSLDRDRHQPQHF. Drawing the rest from reference TRBV11-2 and TRBJ1-5, the complete variable domain is EAGVAQSPRYKIIEKRQSVAFWCNPISGHATLYWYQQILGQGPKLLIQFQNNGVVDDSQLPKDRFSAERLKGVDSTLKIQPAKLEDSAVYLCASSLDRDRHQPQHFGDGTRLSIL.

The gene calls are TRBV6-1 and TRBJ2-7; TRBD2 matches at 7 bases. This CDR3 is 14 amino acids long. Germline values: CDR1 MNHNS, CDR2 SASEGT. The ends lost 1 base at V and 4 bases at J; junction bases unmatched: 4. CDR3: CASSEEISGYEQYF. The CDR3 DNA is TGTGCCAGCAGTGAAGAAATTAGCGGGTACGAGCAGTACTTC.

J is TRBJ2-3 and V is TRBV28; 8 bases line up with TRBD2. Losses at the gene ends were 6 bases for V and 0 bases for J; bases not matched to a gene: 8. CDR1 and CDR2 (germline): MDHEN, SYDVKM. The length of the CDR3 is 16 residues. The CDR3 region has the DNA TGTGCCAGCAGCTTTCTTAGCGGGGAGAGCACAGATACGCAGTATTTT. Translated: CASSFLSGESTDTQYF.

The chain couples TRBV29-1 to TRBJ2-5, with D perhaps matching TRBD1 (6 bases). The assigned J gene may be wrong: the sequence end matches TRBJ2-7 better. Germline V gene data show CDR1 as SQVTM and CDR2 as ANQGSEA. The CDR3 totals 12 residues. The CDR3 protein is CSVKGAGVEQYF. The CDR3 nucleotides are TGCAGCGTCAAAGGAGCAGGGGTCGAGCAGTACTTC.

The rearrangement links TRBV28 to TRBJ2-5; 8 nucleotides line up with TRBD1. CDR1 and CDR2 from the germline V gene are MDHEN and SYDVKM. The CDR3 extends over 15 amino acids. Losses at the gene ends were 2 bases for V and 1 base for J; bases not matched to a gene: 3. The chain's CDR3 is CASSLPGQGQETQYF. DNA of the CDR3: TGTGCCAGCAGTTTACCCGGACAGGGCCAAGAGACCCAGTACTTC.

The V and J genes are TRBV7-2 and TRBJ2-1, with TRBD2 identical over 13 bases. J lost 4 bases, V lost 5 bases, and 5 bases had no gene match. Germline V CDR1 and CDR2: SGHTA, FQGNSA. The CDR3 spans 16 residues. The chain's CDR3 is CASSTGLAGRYNEQFF. The CDR3 bases are TGTGCCAGCAGCACGGGACTAGCGGGAAGGTACAATGAGCAGTTCTTC.

The chain is built from TRBV7-2 and TRBJ2-7; TRBD2 matches at 8 bases. Looked up from germline, CDR1 is SGHTA and CDR2 is FQGNSA. The length of the CDR3 is 16 residues. V was clipped by 3 bases and J by 4 bases; unmatched bases: 11. The CDR3 spells CASSLVTSGFTYEQYF. The CDR3 DNA follows: TGTGCCAGCAGCTTGGTTACTAGCGGATTTACTTACGAGCAGTACTTC.

As concerns this clone: Sequence at one end of the junction differs from germline and may be a read error. The chain links TRBV10-3 to TRBJ2-3; D not resolved. In germline, CDR1 is ENHRY, CDR2 SYGVKD. This CDR3 comprises 11 residues. The CDR3 sequence: CAISESGDSKF. The CDR3 coding sequence is TGTGCCATCAGTGAGTCGGGTGATAGCAAGTTT.

DNA of the CDR3: TGTGCCACCAGCAGAGATCTGGCAGGACTAGCGGGGGCGCTCCCCTACGAGCAGTACTTC. Translation gives CATSRDLAGLAGALPYEQYF. The chain uses TRBV15 and TRBJ2-7, with TRBD2 matching over 13 bases. Germline CDR1 is LNHNV and CDR2 is YYDKDF (reference sequence). The CDR3 sequence is 20 residues long. V lost 0 bases to trimming and J lost 2 bases; unmatched junction nucleotides: 13.

In the case of this clone: Mismatch with germline at one junction end may stem from a read error. The chain combines TRBV7-9 with TRBJ2-7; 8 bases are shared with TRBD1. The V gene's germline CDR1 is SEHNR and CDR2 FQNEAQ (reference sequence). The CDR3 spans 13 residues. The CDR3 sequence: CASSSASPGQVLF. CDR3 DNA: TGTGCCAGCAGCTCGGCTTCCCCGGGACAGGTCCTCTTC.

The CDR3 spells CASPRHEYQETQYF. The CDR3 coding sequence is TGTGCCAGCCCCCGTCACGAGTACCAAGAGACCCAGTACTTC. The chain joins TRBV21-1 to TRBJ2-5; whether TRBD2, the table's D call, matches the DNA was not checked. TRBV21-1 is termed a pseudogene. There are 14 residues in the CDR3.

The genes are TRBV5-1 and TRBJ2-5; 13 nucleotides match TRBD2. There are 17 residues in the CDR3. V lost 0 bases to trimming and J lost 4 bases; unmatched junction nucleotides: 6. Germline V gene data show CDR1 as SGHRS and CDR2 as YFSETQ. CDR3 nucleotides: TGCGCCAGCAGCTTGGGGACTAGCGGGAGTGGAAGAGAGACCCAGTACTTC. Its protein is CASSLGTSGSGRETQYF.

V usage is TRBV19 and J usage is TRBJ1-5, with D hard to call. Per germline, CDR1 LNHDA and CDR2 SQIVND (reference sequence). Trimming took 8 bases from V and 5 from J, leaving 7 bases between them. The CDR3 consists of 11 residues. CDR3 protein: CASGPHQPQHF. DNA of the CDR3: TGTGCCAGTGGCCCCCATCAGCCCCAGCATTTT.

V and J are TRBV5-1 and TRBJ2-1; 7 bases are shared with TRBD2. The germline V gene has CDR1 SGHRS and CDR2 YFSETQ. The ends lost 1 base at V and 3 bases at J; junction bases unmatched: 10. The CDR3 contains 17 residues. The CDR3 spells CASSLSGLAVNYNEQFF. Written as DNA, the CDR3 is TGCGCCAGCAGCTTGTCAGGTCTAGCGGTAAACTACAATGAGCAGTTCTTC.

This chain uses TRBV12-5 with TRBJ2-6, with a possible D match to TRBD2 (6 bases). The germline CDR1 and CDR2 sequences are LGHNT and FRNRAP. The CDR3 covers 19 residues. Deletions cut 1 base from V and 0 bases from J, with 16 bases between. As DNA, the CDR3 is TGTGCTAGTGGTTTGGAGGGACTTCTGAATCCCTCTGGGGCCAACGTCCTGACTTTC. This translates into CASGLEGLLNPSGANVLTF.

The V and J genes are TRBV4-3 and TRBJ2-1; possibly TRBD2 for D (5 bases). The CDR3 is 16 amino acids. Germline assignment: CDR1 LGHNA and CDR2 YSLEER. V gave up 0 bases and J gave up 5 bases, with 14 bases separating them. CDR3 nucleotide sequence: TGCGCCAGCAGCCAAGATCGTCGGGGATCCAACAATGAGCAGTTCTTC. Amino acids: CASSQDRRGSNNEQFF.

On this clone: Within the sample, other DNA sequences also encode this same CDR3. The chain combines TRBV6-1 with TRBJ2-7, with 9 bases that match TRBD1. V shed 5 bases, J shed 3 bases, and the junction held 5 bases outside the gene matches. This CDR3 region has 14 residues. Germline loops: CDR1 MNHNS, CDR2 SASEGT. This chain's CDR3 is CASSQGQGFYEQYF. The CDR3 DNA follows: TGTGCCAGCAGTCAGGGACAGGGTTTCTACGAGCAGTACTTC.

The CDR3 DNA reads TGTGCCAGCAGCCTTACCGGGACAGATTATGGCTACACCTTC. Translating it yields CASSLTGTDYGYTF. The chain employs TRBV27 and TRBJ1-2; 7 bases are a match to TRBD1. Germline CDR1 reads MNHEY; CDR2 reads SMNVEV (reference sequence). V was pared by 6 bases and J by 5 bases, with 9 bases of the junction left unmatched. This CDR3 comprises 14 residues.

As concerns this clone: Other DNA sequences within the sample encode an identical CDR3. This rearrangement joins TRBV29-1 to TRBJ2-3, with 10 bases fitting TRBD1. The V gene end was trimmed by 2 bases and the J gene end by 6 bases; junction bases not matched to a gene: 8. This CDR3 is built from 15 residues. The germline CDR1 and CDR2 sequences are SQVTM and ANQGSEA. The CDR3 DNA reads as TGCAGCGTTGAACAGGGACAGGGGTGGTGGGATACGCAGTATTTT. This codes for CSVEQGQGWWDTQYF.

This chain links TRBV6-5 with TRBJ1-2; 9 nucleotides match TRBD1. Germline CDR1 reads MNHEY; CDR2 reads SVGAGI. With V trimmed by 8 bases and J by 3 bases, 7 bases remained unmatched. CDR3 length equals 14 residues. CDR3 sequence reads: CASAKQGAHYGYTF. The DNA of the CDR3 is TGTGCCAGCGCAAAACAGGGGGCCCACTATGGCTACACCTTC.

The V call is TRBV4-3, the J call TRBJ2-3, with 7 positions matching TRBD1. CDR3 size: 16 residues. V was clipped by 4 bases and J by 4 bases; unmatched bases: 11. The V gene's germline CDR1 is LGHNA and CDR2 YSLEER. CDR3 in DNA: TGCGCCAGCAGCCTTGGGACAGCCTCAGCCCCAGATACGCAGTATTTT. Translated, it gives CASSLGTASAPDTQYF.

This clone was recorded a few times. The J gene is TRBJ1-1, the V gene TRBV29-1; the match to TRBD1 covers 7 bases. CDR1 is SQVTM, CDR2 ANQGSEA, per germline. The ends lost 6 bases at V and 1 base at J; junction bases unmatched: 8. The CDR3 length is 14 residues. Here the CDR3 DNA reads TGCAGCGTGCGGACAGGAGGCGCGAACACTGAAGCTTTCTTT. Its translation is CSVRTGGANTEAFF.

The gene calls are TRBV6-1 and TRBJ2-7; D ambiguous. V dropped 5 bases and J dropped 2 bases, with 7 bases sitting between them. The CDR3 contains 12 residues. Germline V gene sequence: CDR1 MNHNS, CDR2 SASEGT. This CDR3 reads CASSSRPYEQYF. CDR3 bases: TGTGCCAGCAGTTCCAGGCCCTACGAGCAGTACTTC.

The V and J genes are TRBV2 and TRBJ1-3, with D tentatively TRBD1 (6 bases). The CDR3 length is 20 residues. Trimming took off 5 bases at V and 0 bases at J, with 26 bases between the two ends. CDR1 is SNHLY, CDR2 FYNNEI, per germline. CDR3 residues: CASSLIRDRLGKSSGNTIYF. CDR3 bases: TGTGCCAGCAGTCTAATCCGCGACAGGCTGGGAAAGAGCTCTGGAAACACCATATATTTT.

This chain links TRBV28 with TRBJ1-3; D not certain. Between the trimmed V and J ends, which lost 1 base and 8 bases, there was a span of 12 bases. CDR1 is MDHEN, CDR2 SYDVKM, per germline. The CDR3 covers 14 residues. CDR3 sequence (DNA): TGTGCCAGCAGTTTATTCGAGGTAGGCGACACCATATATTTT. It specifies CASSLFEVGDTIYF.

This chain links TRBV30 with TRBJ1-1, with D possibly matching TRBD1 (6 bases). Trimming stripped 3 bases from V and 3 bases from J, with 11 bases between. CDR3 length: 13 amino acids. Germline CDR1 is GTSNPN and CDR2 is SVGIG (reference sequence). The CDR3 DNA reads as TGTGCCTGGAGAAGTAAGGGGGACACTGAAGCTTTCTTT. Its protein product is CAWRSKGDTEAFF.

This clone was found a few times. The V gene is TRBV5-1, the J gene TRBJ1-1, with TRBD1 matching over 9 bases. V lost 0 bases and J lost 3; bases outside the gene matches: 6. The CDR3 contains 16 residues. Germline V gives CDR1 SGHRS, CDR2 YFSETQ. CDR3 residues: CASSLGGQGRYTEAFF. In nucleotides, the CDR3 is TGCGCCAGCAGCTTGGGAGGACAGGGGCGGTACACTGAAGCTTTCTTT.

The chain links TRBV21-1 to TRBJ2-3; the DNA was not used to check the table's D call, TRBD2. TRBV21-1 is described as a pseudogene. The CDR3 covers 19 residues. The CDR3 spells CASSKKGLLAGGRLDTQYF. The CDR3 DNA reads TGTGCCAGCAGCAAAAAGGGACTACTAGCGGGAGGGCGGTTGGATACGCAGTATTTT.

V and J are TRBV7-6 and TRBJ2-5, with TRBD2 matching over 10 bases. The CDR3 contains 13 residues. Trimming took 6 bases from V and 4 from J; bases not matched to a gene: 2. Germline-derived CDR1 and CDR2 are SGHVS and FNYEAQ. The CDR3 sequence is CASRGTSAETQYF. CDR3 coding DNA: TGTGCCAGCAGAGGGACTAGCGCAGAGACCCAGTACTTC.